This T cell receptor (beta chain) originates from a study of Ad26.COV2.S vaccination and SARS-CoV-2 variants. This clone was detected many times. In germline, CDR1 is MNHEY, CDR2 SVGAGI. The CDR3 loop spans 15 amino acids. V lost 4 bases, J lost 0 bases, and 3 bases stayed unmatched. TCRdb keeps only in-frame clones here, not all; method: immunoSEQ multiplex PCR. The repertoire holds around 400,000 clones, with around 89% as singletons. Treatment described: about 20 received Ad26.COV2.S at low or high dose, single or two shots; 5 received placebo; per-sample allocation not given. Each sample was drawn 63 days after the first injection (of vaccine or placebo).

Sequenced here: peripheral blood, sampled in a trial of Ad26.COV2.S vaccine versus placebo. This receptor was identified in a person between 18 and 59 years old who received the Ad26.COV2.S COVID-19 vaccine or a placebo. This sequence joins TRBV6-5 and TRBJ2-7, with 10 bases fitting TRBD1. The CDR3 here is CASSWGQGTSYEQYF. Here the CDR3 DNA reads TGTGCCAGCAGTTGGGGACAGGGGACCTCCTACGAGCAGTACTTC.